Following are 26 T cell receptor beta chains from one sample sequenced in a study of blood T cell repertoires in COVID-19. Libraries were prepared by immunoSEQ multiplex PCR; TCRdb keeps only in-frame clonotypes and omits some of them. The table shows about 170,000 clones, with roughly 86% occurring only once. The sequenced material came from peripheral blood. All receptors come from a woman aged 80 or over with COVID-19, enrolled during active disease.

The chain combines TRBV7-2 with TRBJ2-2; no definite D call. Germline CDR1 reads SGHTA; CDR2 reads FQGNSA. V shed 5 bases and J shed 5 bases, with 15 bases lying between them. This CDR3 has 15 amino acids. The CDR3 reads CASSLDWSITGELFF. Written as DNA, the CDR3 is TGTGCCAGCAGCCTAGACTGGTCAATTACCGGGGAGCTGTTTTTT.

The rearrangement uses TRBV19 and TRBJ1-5; D uncertain. This CDR3 is 15 amino acids long. Trimming removed 4 bases at V and 1 base at J, with 11 bases between. The germline V gene has CDR1 LNHDA and CDR2 SQIVND (reference sequence). The CDR3 region is CASSTQAGSNQPQHF. As DNA, the CDR3 is TGTGCCAGTAGTACTCAGGCGGGGAGCAATCAGCCCCAGCATTTT.

The V and J genes are TRBV29-1 and TRBJ1-3, with D uncertain. V lost 3 bases and J lost 2, with 8 bases in between. Germline assignment: CDR1 SQVTM and CDR2 ANQGSEA. The CDR3 extends over 13 amino acids. CDR3 sequence (DNA): TGCAGCGTTGATCCCGGGGCTGGAAACACCATATATTTT. It is translated as CSVDPGAGNTIYF.

The genes are TRBV5-1 and TRBJ2-5; D possibly corresponds to TRBD2 (7 bases). Trimming took off 4 bases at V and 5 bases at J, with 21 bases between the two ends. CDR1 and CDR2 from the germline V gene are SGHRS and YFSETQ. The CDR3 totals 16 residues. This CDR3 reads CASSPAWGGGVETQYF. The CDR3 nucleotides read TGCGCCAGCAGCCCAGCGTGGGGGGGCGGGGTGGAGACCCAGTACTTC.

This clone was recorded a few times. V gene TRBV4-2 combines with J gene TRBJ1-1; TRBD1 matches at 7 bases. The CDR3 covers 15 residues. The germline CDR1 and CDR2 sequences are LGHNA and YNFKEQ. Trimming at V came to 3 bases and at J to 4 bases, leaving 8 bases not matched to a gene. CDR3 nucleotides: TGTGCCAGCAGCCAGATAGGGGGCGCTGGCACTGAAGCTTTCTTT. Translation: CASSQIGGAGTEAFF.

The chain combines TRBV27 with TRBJ1-5; weak D call: TRBD1 (6 bases). Germline CDR1 MNHEY, CDR2 SMNVEV (reference sequence). Deletions cut 5 bases from V and 1 base from J, with 18 bases between. CDR3 length: 17 amino acids. The CDR3 DNA sequence: TGTGCCAGCAGTCTGTTTTCCAAACAGGGAAGCAATCAGCCCCAGCATTTT. This gives the protein CASSLFSKQGSNQPQHF.

The chain has TRBV5-1 and TRBJ2-3; possible D gene TRBD1, 5 bases. The CDR3 is 16 residues long. Trimming took 0 bases from V and 4 from J, leaving 15 bases between them. Germline lookup yields CDR1 SGHRS and CDR2 YFSETQ. CDR3 residues: CASSLGRQYSPDTQYF. In DNA, the CDR3 is TGCGCCAGCAGCTTGGGACGACAGTATTCTCCAGATACGCAGTATTTT. The full variable domain, completed using reference TRBV5-1 and TRBJ2-3, is KAGVTQTPRYLIKTRGQQVTLSCSPISGHRSVSWYQQTPGQGLQFLFEYFSETQRNKGNFPGRFSGRQFSNSRSEMNVSTLELGDSALYLCASSLGRQYSPDTQYFGPGTRLTVL.

The table lists this clone with a few counts. The chain is built from TRBV24-1 and TRBJ2-1, with D tentatively TRBD2 (5 bases). With 9 bases removed from V and 3 bases from J, the gap between germline ends came to 14 bases. CDR1 and CDR2 from the germline V gene are KGHDR and SFDVKD. There are 14 residues in the CDR3. In DNA form, the CDR3 reads TGTGCCACCTCCGGACGGGGAAACTACAATGAGCAGTTCTTC. It translates to CATSGRGNYNEQFF.

The chain combines TRBV4-2 with TRBJ2-7; the match to TRBD2 covers 7 bases. There are 16 residues in the CDR3. Looked up from germline, CDR1 is LGHNA and CDR2 is YNFKEQ. V dropped 4 bases and J dropped 3; count of bases not matched to a gene: 12. For the CDR3, the DNA is TGTGCCAGCAGCCCCTATGGGGGAGGGACCCTCTACGAGCAGTACTTC. This codes for CASSPYGGGTLYEQYF.

The chain employs TRBV5-5 and TRBJ2-3; 10 nucleotides align to TRBD2. Per the germline V gene, CDR1 is SGHKS and CDR2 is YYEKEE (reference sequence). With 4 bases clipped from V and 3 bases from J, the junction kept 11 bases outside the gene matches. The CDR3 is 17 residues long. This CDR3 reads CASSLGAGLARTDTQYF. The CDR3 DNA reads as TGTGCCAGCAGCCTCGGAGCGGGACTAGCGCGAACAGATACGCAGTATTTT.

This sequence joins TRBV7-2 and TRBJ2-2; possibly TRBD1 for D (6 bases). V lost 4 bases and J lost 4, with 10 bases in between. The CDR3 runs 14 residues. Germline V gene lookup returns CDR1 SGHTA and CDR2 FQGNSA. CDR3 protein: CASSSGQITGELFF. DNA for the CDR3: TGTGCCAGCAGCTCAGGACAGATCACCGGGGAGCTGTTTTTT.

This chain links TRBV3-1 (or the pseudogene TRBV3-2) with TRBJ2-7; TRBD2 matches 11 bases. Germline V gene sequence: CDR1 LGHDT, CDR2 YNNKEL (reference sequence). Losses at the gene ends were 5 bases for V and 4 bases for J; bases not matched to a gene: 4. This CDR3 region has 14 residues. CDR3 sequence: CASSTSGSSYEQYF. The CDR3 DNA sequence: TGTGCCAGCAGCACTAGCGGGAGTTCTTACGAGCAGTACTTC.

The chain uses TRBV6-5 and TRBJ2-1, with 7 bases that match TRBD2. This CDR3 has 15 amino acids. Germline CDR1 MNHEY, CDR2 SVGAGI. J lost 8 bases, V lost 7 bases, and 14 bases had no gene match. Here the CDR3 reads CASTQFRGDSHEQFF. For the CDR3, the DNA is TGTGCCAGCACCCAGTTCCGGGGGGATTCCCATGAGCAGTTCTTC.

On this clone itself: One end of the junction varies from germline; a read error may be responsible. V is TRBV7-7 and J is TRBJ2-2; 9 positions agree with TRBD1. This CDR3 region has 15 residues. From germline, CDR1 is SSHAT and CDR2 FNYEAQ (reference sequence). DNA of the CDR3: TGTGCTAGCAGCAAGACGACAGGGGGTACCGGGGAGCTGTTTTTT. Protein product: CASSKTTGGTGELFF.

The rearrangement joins TRBV28 to TRBJ2-1; tentatively, D is TRBD2 (6 bases). The germline CDR1 and CDR2 sequences are MDHEN and SYDVKM. The CDR3 sequence is 16 residues long. Trimming took off 3 bases at V and 4 bases at J, with 16 bases between the two ends. The CDR3 loop reads CASSFLGGSVYNEQFF. As DNA, the CDR3 is TGTGCCAGCAGTTTTCTCGGGGGTAGCGTTTACAATGAGCAGTTCTTC.

The J gene is TRBJ2-7, the V gene TRBV5-1, with 7 bases matching TRBD1. The CDR3 totals 14 residues. Germline V CDR1 and CDR2: SGHRS, YFSETQ. The ends lost 3 bases at V and 7 bases at J; junction bases unmatched: 10. The DNA of the CDR3 is TGCGCCAGCAGCTATGACAGGGTGGTATCGGAGCAGTACTTC. This encodes CASSYDRVVSEQYF.

V and J are TRBV12-3 or TRBV12-4 and TRBJ1-2; D might be TRBD1 (6 bases). The CDR3 is 12 residues long. The V end lost 5 bases, the J end lost 8 bases, and 12 bases lay between the germline ends. In nucleotides, the CDR3 is TGTGCCAGCAGTACAGGGTTACGGGGCTACACCTTC. Translating it yields CASSTGLRGYTF.

The chain is built from TRBV15 and TRBJ2-6, with D tentatively TRBD1 (5 bases). Germline CDR1 is LNHNV and CDR2 is YYDKDF (reference sequence). Trimming stripped 3 bases from V and 2 bases from J, with 8 bases between. The CDR3 sequence is 15 residues long. CDR3 amino acids: CATSSRGAGANVLTF. Written as DNA, the CDR3 is TGTGCCACCAGCAGTAGGGGTGCTGGGGCCAACGTCCTGACTTTC.

The rearrangement uses TRBV14 and TRBJ2-1; the match to TRBD2 covers 8 bases. V shed 4 bases and J 3 bases; nucleotides not matched to a gene: 17. Per the germline V gene, CDR1 is SGHDN and CDR2 is FVKESK. The CDR3 loop spans 19 amino acids. The CDR3, as DNA: TGTGCCAGCAGCCCCCGGGGCGCTTTGGCGGGAGGAAACTACAATGAGCAGTTCTTC. This gives the protein CASSPRGALAGGNYNEQFF. Supplemented by reference TRBV14 and TRBJ2-1, the full variable domain reads EAGVTQFPSHSVIEKGQTVTLRCDPISGHDNLYWYRRVMGKEIKFLLHFVKESKQDESGMPNNRFLAERTGGTYSTLKVQPAELEDSGVYFCASSPRGALAGGNYNEQFFGPGTRLTVL.

The chain carries TRBV7-2 and TRBJ2-7; 7 nucleotides align to TRBD2. This CDR3 comprises 15 residues. Per germline, CDR1 SGHTA and CDR2 FQGNSA. The V gene end was trimmed by 5 bases and the J gene end by 3 bases; junction bases not matched to a gene: 10. The CDR3 DNA follows: TGTGCCAGCAGCATTAGCGGGCCTAGCCGCTACGAGCAGTACTTC. It specifies CASSISGPSRYEQYF.

The V gene is TRBV7-3, the J gene TRBJ2-1; 13 nucleotides align to TRBD2. CDR3 length: 15 residues. The J segment lost 7 bases and the V segment lost 5 bases, leaving 5 bases of the junction unmatched. Germline loops: CDR1 SGHTA, CDR2 FQGTGA. The CDR3 DNA follows: TGTGCCAGCAGCCCGCTGACTAGCGGGAGGAATGAGCAGTTCTTC. This codes for CASSPLTSGRNEQFF.

The V call is TRBV6-6, the J call TRBJ2-7, with D possibly matching TRBD1 (6 bases). There are 15 residues in the CDR3. CDR1 and CDR2 (germline): MNHNY, SVGAGI (reference sequence). V gave up 2 bases and J gave up 2 bases, with 13 bases separating them. CDR3 sequence reads: CASSYTTGTTYEQYF. CDR3 nucleotides: TGTGCCAGCAGTTACACGACCGGGACAACCTACGAGCAGTACTTC.

The V gene is TRBV2, the J gene TRBJ1-5; weak D call: TRBD1 (5 bases). Germline assignment: CDR1 SNHLY and CDR2 FYNNEI. This CDR3 has 14 residues. Between the trimmed V and J ends, which lost 8 bases and 0 bases, there was a span of 11 bases. CDR3 sequence (DNA): TGTGCCAGCGGGGCAGGACATAGCAATCAGCCCCAGCATTTT. Its translation: CASGAGHSNQPQHF.

The gene calls are TRBV5-4 and TRBJ2-7, with D possibly TRBD1 on 6 matching bases. Trimming shortened V by 5 bases and J by 2 bases, and 20 bases separated the two germline ends. Germline V gives CDR1 SGHNT, CDR2 YYREEE (reference sequence). CDR3 length: 16 amino acids. CDR3 sequence (DNA): TGTGCCAGCAGTTTTACAGGGCTTCTCGGGGCCTACGAGCAGTACTTC. Its translation is CASSFTGLLGAYEQYF.

The chain carries TRBV4-2 and TRBJ2-2, with TRBD2 matching over 7 bases. The CDR3 totals 16 residues. V gave up 8 bases and J gave up 5 bases; unmatched junction bases: 14. Germline V lookup: CDR1 LGHNA, CDR2 YNFKEQ. The CDR3 region is CASGVLLAGGTGELFF. CDR3 DNA sequence: TGTGCCAGCGGGGTCCTATTAGCGGGTGGTACCGGGGAGCTGTTTTTT.

This clone was detected once. The chain joins TRBV10-3 to TRBJ1-2; unclear D gene. Germline CDR1 and CDR2: ENHRY and SYGVKD. V was cut by 5 bases and J by 1 base, with 5 bases left in between. CDR3 length: 12 amino acids. The DNA of the CDR3 is TGTGCCATCAGTACGGTTAACTATGGCTACACCTTC. Translated: CAISTVNYGYTF.